The clone carrying this T cell receptor beta chain was found many times. J was trimmed by 6 bases and V by 2 bases; bases with no gene match: 17. The CDR3 extends over 19 amino acids. Germline V gives CDR1 SGHAT, CDR2 FQNNGV. The sample originates from a study of Graves' ophthalmopathy and Graves' hyperthyroidism. Patients were diagnosed from clinical symptoms, serum thyroxine, TRAb, thyroid ultrasound and orbital computed tomography. Using RNA transcripts, the TCR beta CDR3 regions were amplified. Investigators did first-round RT-PCR with HTBI primers, then second-round multiplex PCR. TCRdb re-derived calls from the multiplex PCR reads in MiXCR, one entry per CDR3 protein. Counted here are about 180,000 distinct CDR3 sequences, approximately 40% occurring once; the ten biggest clones make up roughly 6%.

The clonotype was recovered from a woman aged 40 to 50 with Graves' ophthalmopathy. Sequencing used peripheral blood. This chain uses TRBV11-2 with TRBJ2-4; 9 bases fit TRBD1. The chain's CDR3 is CASSLSPYVQGAKGNIQYF. In nucleotides, the CDR3 is TGTGCCAGCAGCTTATCCCCTTATGTACAGGGGGCGAAAGGAAACATTCAGTACTTC.